The table lists the clone carrying this T cell receptor beta chain with a few counts. Antigen: not known. The sample originates from a study of T-cell reconstitution after alpha-beta-depleted transplantation in children. Study-level results: After transplant, high TCRbeta diversity at day 60 in some patients arose from surviving recipient T cells and thymic progenitors. Alpha-beta T cells about two months after transplant reportedly derived from several hundred expanded graft clones.

The length of the CDR3 is 13 residues. The germline V gene encodes CDR1 MNHEY and CDR2 SMNVEV (reference sequence). Losses at the gene ends were 3 bases for V and 13 bases for J; bases not matched to a gene: 11. Unique molecular identifiers featured in how the TCRbeta library was prepared. Via MiXCR, TCRdb re-called the PCR reads, giving one row per CDR3 protein. The repertoire holds approximately 800,000 distinct CDR3 sequences, with roughly 16% as singletons. The clonotype originates from a male patient between 10 and 17 years old who had a stem cell transplant for acute lymphoblastic leukemia, so the T cells may come from the graft donor. The material sequenced was PBMCs, mostly from graft donor cells, taken 360 days after TCRalphabeta/CD19-depleted stem cell transplant. The rearrangement links TRBV27 to TRBJ1-2; 7 bases are shared with TRBD1. The CDR3 DNA is TGTGCCAGCAGTTTGTCGACAGGGTCCCTTGGCACCTTC. It encodes CASSLSTGSLGTF.